A selection of T cell receptor beta chains follows, all from one sample in a study of STAT3 mutations in large granular lymphocyte leukemia. Libraries were prepared by immunoSEQ multiplex PCR; TCRdb keeps only in-frame clonotypes and omits some of them. The repertoire holds approximately 27,000 clones, with more than 60% as singletons. The sample comprised peripheral blood mononuclear cells. The receptors here all came from a woman in her forties or fifties with T-cell large granular lymphocyte leukemia. Some clones in this sample may be carry-over from other donors' samples. The CDR3 runs from the conserved cysteine through the conserved F or W. Each record gives: clone size, D gene, V gene, J gene, CDR3 DNA, CDR3 protein. The D gene is left open where the match is weak. Some rows have no size entry. The others give once, few or many, or a class for an expanded clone.

.	.	TRBV18	TRBJ2-7	TGTGCCAGCTCACCTACTTCGGGACACGGCGAGCAGTACTTC	CASSPTSGHGEQYF
few	.	TRBV30	TRBJ1-1	TGTGCCTGGGACACCCAAACAGTGAACACTGAAGCTTTCTTT	CAWDTQTVNTEAFF
once	.	TRBV15	TRBJ1-2	TGTGCCACCAGCAGAGATGGGCGGGAAGCTAACTATGGCTACACCTTC	CATSRDGREANYGYTF
.	TRBD1	TRBV30	TRBJ2-3	TGTGCCTGGCAGGGGGCTACAGATACGCAGTATTTT	CAWQGATDTQYF
.	.	TRBV5-1	TRBJ2-1	TGCGCCAGCAGCCTACGGGACTACAATGAGCAGTTCTTC	CASSLRDYNEQFF
.	.	TRBV12-5	TRBJ1-2	TGTGCTAGTGGCCACGACGGCCTAGGAGGCTACACCTTC	CASGHDGLGGYTF
.	TRBD1	TRBV9	TRBJ2-1	TGTGCCAGCAGCCCACATGGGGACAGATTCTATGAGCAGTTCTTC	CASSPHGDRFYEQFF
.	TRBD2	TRBV5-1	TRBJ2-7	TGCGCCAGCAGCTTTACTAGCGGCTCCTACGAGCAGTACTTC	CASSFTSGSYEQYF
once	.	TRBV5-1	TRBJ1-2	TGCGCCAGCAGCTTGGGGACAGATGGCTATGGCTACACCTTC	CASSLGTDGYGYTF
.	.	TRBV7-2	TRBJ2-2	TGTGCCAGCAGCTTAGAGGCAGGGCGACCCACCGGGGAGCTGTTTTTT	CASSLEAGRPTGELFF
.	.	TRBV19	TRBJ2-3	TGTGCCAGTAGTATAGATCGGGCCACAAAGGCGGGTACGCAGTATTTT	CASSIDRATKAGTQYF
.	.	TRBV29-1	TRBJ2-5	TGCAGCCACATCGGGGCAAGAGAGACCCAGTACTTC	CSHIGARETQYF
.	.	TRBV27	TRBJ1-1	TGTGCCAGCAGTTTCAGGGGCGCTGGGGACACTGAAGCTTTCTTT	CASSFRGAGDTEAFF
few	.	TRBV19	TRBJ1-2	TGTGCCACCCAACGGGGTAACTATGGCTACACCTTC	CATQRGNYGYTF
.	.	TRBV19	TRBJ2-6	TGTGCCAGTAAACCCCACTCCTCAGGGACTGGGGCCAACGTCCTGACTTTC	CASKPHSSGTGANVLTF
.	.	TRBV7-9	TRBJ2-2	TGTGCCAGCAGCTTACAGGGCGGGGAGCTGTTTTTT	CASSLQGGELFF
few	.	TRBV2	TRBJ2-2	TGTGCCAGCAGTGGGGCATCCTCCGGGGAGCTGTTTTTT	CASSGASSGELFF
.	.	TRBV4-3	TRBJ2-7	TGCGCCAGCAGTAGGGTGTGGACAGCGGACTACGAGCAGTACTTC	CASSRVWTADYEQYF
.	TRBD1	TRBV5-4	TRBJ1-2	TGTGCCAGCAGCTTGGCCTTGGGGACAGGGGCAGGGGGCTACACCTTC	CASSLALGTGAGGYTF
.	.	TRBV27	TRBJ1-2	TGTGCCAGCAGTTTAGGGTCGGACTTTTATGGCTACACCTTC	CASSLGSDFYGYTF
few	.	TRBV30	TRBJ2-6	TGTGCCTGGACAGTCTCTGGGGCCAACGTCCTGACTTTC	CAWTVSGANVLTF
.	TRBD2	TRBV7-9	TRBJ2-7	TGTGCCAGCAGCCCGTTGGGAGGGGCCGAGCAGTACTTC	CASSPLGGAEQYF
.	.	TRBV4-3	TRBJ1-4	TGCGCCAGCAGCCAAGCCCGGGGAGTGGGTAATGAAAAACTGTTTTTT	CASSQARGVGNEKLFF
.	.	TRBV7-9	TRBJ1-5	TGTGCCAGCAGCCCTGACGGGGTCGGACCCCAGCATTTT	CASSPDGVGPQHF
.	.	TRBV30	TRBJ2-1	TGTGCCTGGAGTAGGGGTGGGGCTCCCCATGAGCAGTTCTTC	CAWSRGGAPHEQFF
.	.	TRBV28	TRBJ1-5	TGTGCCAGCAGTTTTTTCAGGGGAAAAAGTCAGCCCCAGCATTTT	CASSFFRGKSQPQHF
.	.	TRBV25-1	TRBJ1-4	TGTGCCAGCAGTGAATGGGAACAATCAACTAATGAAAAACTGTTTTTT	CASSEWEQSTNEKLFF
.	.	TRBV9	TRBJ1-3	TGTGCCAGCAGCGTAGCGGGACGCTCTGGAAACACCATATATTTT	CASSVAGRSGNTIYF
few	.	TRBV6-1	TRBJ2-1	TGTGCCAGCAGTAGGCAGGGAGTCGATGAGCAGTTCTTC	CASSRQGVDEQFF
.	.	TRBV7-9	TRBJ1-2	TGTGCCAGCAGCTTAGAAATAGTCGGCTACACCTTC	CASSLEIVGYTF
.	.	TRBV29-1	TRBJ2-7	TGCAGCGTTGTTTCCGGAGGCTACGAGCAGTACTTC	CSVVSGGYEQYF
.	.	TRBV7-8	TRBJ2-7	TGTGCCAGCAGTCGCTGGGCTAGCTTTTATAGCGAGCAGTACTTC	CASSRWASFYSEQYF
once	.	TRBV28	TRBJ1-5	TGTGCCAGCAGCTATAAAAGGGGCAGGAGTTTT	CASSYKRGRSF
.	.	TRBV30	TRBJ1-3	TGTGCCTGGAGACCATCGACGGCGGGAAACACCATATATTTT	CAWRPSTAGNTIYF
.	TRBD1	TRBV18	TRBJ2-7	TGTGCCAGCTCGACAGGGGCAATAAAGGAGCAGTACTTC	CASSTGAIKEQYF
.	.	TRBV20-1	TRBJ1-2	TGCAGTGCTACCAGTAACTATGGCTACACCTTC	CSATSNYGYTF
.	.	TRBV30	TRBJ2-3	TGTGCCTGGAGTTCAGGCAGATTCGACTCTAGCACAGATACGCAGTATTTT	CAWSSGRFDSSTDTQYF
.	.	TRBV7-2	TRBJ2-2	TGTGCCAGCAGCGCCGCCGCGTACACCGGGGAGCTGTTTTTT	CASSAAAYTGELFF
.	TRBD2	TRBV30	TRBJ2-1	TGTGCCTGGAGTAGAGGCGGGAGCAATGAGCAGTTCTTC	CAWSRGGSNEQFF
.	.	TRBV4-1	TRBJ2-7	TGCGCCAGCAGCCAAGACCCGAGGGGGTACGAGCAGTACTTC	CASSQDPRGYEQYF
.	TRBD1	TRBV11-2	TRBJ1-2	TGTGCCAGCAGCCCTCCGACAGGGGGCAACTATGGCTACACCTTC	CASSPPTGGNYGYTF
few	TRBD2	TRBV5-1	TRBJ2-7	TGCGCCAGCGCTTCCGGGACTAGGGGCTACGAGCAGTACTTC	CASASGTRGYEQYF
.	TRBD1	TRBV18	TRBJ1-1	TGTGCCAGCCTCTTTTATAAGGGGGCGCCAACTGAAGCTTTCTTT	CASLFYKGAPTEAFF